This TCR beta chain was observed in a study of CXCR3-negative and CXCR3-positive naive CD8 T cells. Findings and caveats of the study: For naive cells, CXCR3-negative and CXCR3-positive subsets had similar TRBV-TRBJ usage; for memory cells, usage differed. Upon cryopreservation, CXCR3 expression partially decreased, and most assays used fresh PBMCs. Comparison of naive cells showed more hydrophobic TRB CDR3s in CXCR3-positive than in CXCR3-negative naive cells. Comparably high diversity marked both naive subsets, whereas memory CD8+ cells had much lower diversity.

Of note for this clonotype: Antigen unknown.

Researchers prepared the TRB cDNA libraries using 5' RACE with UMI labels. TCRdb reprocessed the 5' RACE reads; each CDR3 protein has one entry and no DNA is given. The table counts around 95,000 distinct CDR3 sequences; approximately 1.1% lies in the top ten. CD45RO-CCR7+CD27+CD95- was the phenotype of naive CD8+ T cells. The CDR3 spans 14 residues. Germline CDR1 is MNHEY and CDR2 is SMNVEV (reference sequence). What was sequenced was naive CXCR3+ CD8+ T cells from blood. Subset here: CD45RO-CCR7+CD27+CD95- naive CD8+ T cells expressing CXCR3 (TNR3+). The chain uses TRBV27 and TRBJ2-7; without DNA, the TCRdb call of TRBD1 cannot be checked. The sequence derives from a human donor in good health. Some clones in this sample may be carry-over from other donors' samples. The CDR3 sequence is CASNSGGSPLEQYF.